The 17 T cell receptor beta chains given below trace back to one sample, sequenced in a study of shared clonotypes between healthy human individuals. Only in-frame clones appear in the TCRdb table, and some are missing; sequencing was by immunoSEQ multiplex PCR. Here the sample spans 180,000 or so clones, roughly 93% being singletons. The material sequenced was naive CD4+ T cells sorted from blood. Sample subset: CD45RA+ positively selected. These TCRs come from a woman younger than 45 in good health.

This chain joins TRBV28 and TRBJ1-1, with 10 bases fitting TRBD1. CDR3 length: 15 amino acids. Germline assignment: CDR1 MDHEN and CDR2 SYDVKM. The J segment lost 3 bases and the V segment lost 6 bases, leaving 7 bases of the junction unmatched. The CDR3 sequence is CASSHPGQGHTEAFF. The CDR3 coding sequence is TGTGCCAGCAGCCATCCGGGACAGGGGCACACTGAAGCTTTCTTT.

The table lists this clone with a count of one. The chain is built from TRBV28 and TRBJ1-1, with a possible D match to TRBD1 (6 bases). V was shortened by 1 base and J by 5 bases, with 14 bases between the two germline ends. The CDR3 sequence is 15 residues long. Germline V CDR1 and CDR2: MDHEN, SYDVKM. CDR3 nucleotides: TGTGCCAGCAGTTTATCATCTACAGGGTTAACTGAAGCTTTCTTT. As protein: CASSLSSTGLTEAFF.

The chain joins TRBV21-1 to TRBJ2-7. TRBV21-1 is annotated as a pseudogene. There are 15 residues in the CDR3. The CDR3 DNA reads as TGTGCCAGCAGCAAAGAGCAGTGTAGCTCCTACGAGCAGTACTTC. Protein sequence: CASSKEQCSSYEQYF.

The V gene is TRBV11-1, the J gene TRBJ1-2, with 7 bases fitting TRBD1. In germline, CDR1 is SGHAT, CDR2 FQDESV (reference sequence). CDR3 length: 16 amino acids. Losses at the gene ends were 5 bases for V and 6 bases for J; bases not matched to a gene: 15. The chain's CDR3 is CASSVQGDVLGDGYTF. The CDR3 DNA sequence: TGTGCCAGCAGCGTCCAGGGGGACGTCTTAGGGGATGGCTACACCTTC.

This clone was seen a single time. This chain joins TRBV20-1 and TRBJ1-4, with unresolved D. V lost 3 bases and J 8 bases, leaving 7 bases between the germline ends. Germline lookup yields CDR1 DFQATT and CDR2 SNEGSKA (reference sequence). This CDR3 comprises 11 residues. The CDR3 DNA follows: TGCAGTGCTAGGGCCGGAGAAAAACTGTTTTTT. It translates to CSARAGEKLFF.

This sequence joins TRBV28 and TRBJ1-6; tentative D call: TRBD1 (6 bases). The CDR3 totals 15 residues. CDR1 is MDHEN, CDR2 SYDVKM, per germline. V was clipped by 6 bases and J by 7 bases, with 16 bases between them. This CDR3 is CASRAFGQRNSPLHF. CDR3 bases: TGTGCCAGCAGGGCGTTCGGACAGCGCAATTCACCCCTCCACTTT.

The chain uses TRBV5-1 and TRBJ1-1, with D possibly being TRBD1 (5 bases). The CDR3 runs 13 residues. The V gene lost 2 bases and the J gene lost 3 bases, with 8 bases spanning the gap. Germline V gene sequence: CDR1 SGHRS, CDR2 YFSETQ. This chain's CDR3 is CASSFTGDTEAFF. The CDR3 region has the DNA TGCGCCAGCAGCTTTACAGGAGACACTGAAGCTTTCTTT.

The J gene is TRBJ2-5, the V gene TRBV19; D is perhaps TRBD2 (5 bases). Looked up from germline, CDR1 is LNHDA and CDR2 is SQIVND (reference sequence). The CDR3 consists of 14 residues. The V end was cut by 6 bases, the J end by 3 bases, with 14 bases between. The CDR3 nucleotides read TGTGCCAGTAGCCAGACTACGACCAAAGAGACCCAGTACTTC. This encodes CASSQTTTKETQYF. The variable domain in full, completed from reference TRBV19 and TRBJ2-5, reads DGGITQSPKYLFRKEGQNVTLSCEQNLNHDAMYWYRQDPGQGLRLIYYSQIVNDFQKGDIAEGYSVSREKKESFPLTVTSAQKNPTAFYLCASSQTTTKETQYFGPGTRLLVL.

The chain employs TRBV10-3 and TRBJ2-7, with TRBD2 matching 12 bases. The CDR3 contains 17 residues. The V gene end was trimmed by 2 bases and the J gene end by 2 bases; junction bases not matched to a gene: 7. Germline values: CDR1 ENHRY, CDR2 SYGVKD. CDR3 region: CAISEPPRLAGAYEQYF. The CDR3 coding sequence is TGTGCCATCAGTGAGCCGCCTCGACTAGCGGGAGCCTACGAGCAGTACTTC.

The chain links TRBV7-8 to TRBJ2-2; TRBD2 matches at 10 bases. The CDR3 extends over 16 amino acids. The trim removed 5 bases at V and 7 bases at J, leaving 10 bases unmatched. The germline V gene encodes CDR1 SGHVS and CDR2 FQNEAQ. CDR3 in DNA: TGTGCCAGCAGCGAAAAAGCGGGAGGGCGCTACGGGGAGCTGTTTTTT. Residues: CASSEKAGGRYGELFF. Full variable domain (missing parts from reference TRBV7-8 and TRBJ2-2): GAGVSQSPRYKVAKRGQDVALRCDPISGHVSLFWYQQALGQGPEFLTYFQNEAQLDKSGLPSDRFFAERPEGSVSTLKIQRTQQEDSAVYLCASSEKAGGRYGELFFGEGSRLTVL.

The rearrangement joins TRBV5-1 to TRBJ2-5, with TRBD1 matching 9 bases. J lost 3 bases, V lost 4 bases, and 4 bases had no gene match. The V gene's germline CDR1 is SGHRS and CDR2 YFSETQ. This CDR3 is built from 14 residues. The CDR3 DNA follows: TGCGCCAGCAGCCTGGACAGGGGAGAAGAGACCCAGTACTTC. Encoded protein: CASSLDRGEETQYF. The full variable domain, in which reference TRBV5-1 and TRBJ2-5 provide the parts outside the CDR3, is KAGVTQTPRYLIKTRGQQVTLSCSPISGHRSVSWYQQTPGQGLQFLFEYFSETQRNKGNFPGRFSGRQFSNSRSEMNVSTLELGDSALYLCASSLDRGEETQYFGPGTRLLVL.

The gene calls are TRBV19 and TRBJ2-7; TRBD1 agrees at 7 bases. The ends lost 2 bases at V and 0 bases at J; junction bases unmatched: 1. The germline gives CDR1 LNHDA, CDR2 SQIVND (reference sequence). CDR3 length: 14 amino acids. CDR3 protein: CASSIRQGSYEQYF. CDR3 DNA sequence: TGTGCCAGTAGTATACGACAGGGCTCCTACGAGCAGTACTTC.

The chain couples TRBV29-1 to TRBJ2-7; D might be TRBD2 (6 bases). Trimming removed 3 bases from V and 0 bases from J, with 15 bases in between. The germline CDR1 and CDR2 sequences are SQVTM and ANQGSEA. There are 15 residues in the CDR3. CDR3 region: CSVEGGGVPSYEQYF. CDR3 nucleotides: TGCAGCGTTGAGGGGGGTGGGGTCCCCTCCTACGAGCAGTACTTC.

The chain recombines TRBV6-6 with TRBJ1-2; possible D gene TRBD1, 6 bases. The germline CDR1 and CDR2 sequences are MNHNY and SVGAGI (reference sequence). The CDR3 loop spans 15 amino acids. Trimming removed 6 bases at V and 2 bases at J, with 16 bases between. Written as DNA, the CDR3 is TGTGCCAGCAGCAAGATGGGGGGCATAAACTATGGCTACACCTTC. Encoded protein: CASSKMGGINYGYTF.

In DNA form, the CDR3 reads TGTGCCAGCAGCGAGGGACAGGCTGAGTACGAGCAGTACTTC. This encodes CASSEGQAEYEQYF. The chain couples TRBV28 to TRBJ2-7; 8 positions agree with TRBD1. The J segment lost 4 bases and the V segment lost 6 bases, leaving 8 bases of the junction unmatched. The CDR3 spans 14 residues. Germline V gene data show CDR1 as MDHEN and CDR2 as SYDVKM.

The rearrangement joins TRBV30 to TRBJ1-5; perhaps TRBD1 as D (6 bases). Trimming took 0 bases from V and 2 from J, leaving 8 bases between them. CDR3 size: 14 residues. The germline V gene encodes CDR1 GTSNPN and CDR2 SVGIG (reference sequence). DNA of the CDR3: TGTGCCTGGAGTGTACCAGGGGGCAATCAGCCCCAGCATTTT. Protein: CAWSVPGGNQPQHF.

The CDR3 loop is CASSRNGYTNEKLFF. In DNA, the CDR3 is TGTGCCAGTAGTAGGAACGGATACACAAATGAAAAACTGTTTTTT. This chain links TRBV19 with TRBJ1-4; unclear D gene. Germline values: CDR1 LNHDA, CDR2 SQIVND (reference sequence). This CDR3 contains 15 residues. V dropped 4 bases and J dropped 5 bases, with 14 bases sitting between them.